A single sample gave rise to the 30 T cell receptor beta chains below, sequenced in a study of CD8 T cells in ankylosing spondylitis. Study-wide findings and caveats: Seemingly distinctive of ankylosing spondylitis blood was a TCR beta motif formed by eight highly homologous variants.

TCRdb analysed the 5' RACE reads with MiXCR anew, one entry per CDR3 protein. The data hold roughly 700,000 distinct CDR3 sequences, with around 20% observed a single time. These TCRs' antigens remain unknown. Sequencing was performed on blood, either unsorted or a sorted T cell fraction (not recorded which). The source of these receptors is a male donor with ankylosing spondylitis.

This clonotype came up a few times. This rearrangement joins TRBV5-5 to TRBJ1-1, with D perhaps matching TRBD1 (5 bases). CDR3 length: 16 residues. Germline V lookup: CDR1 SGHKS, CDR2 YYEKEE (reference sequence). V was clipped by 0 bases and J by 5 bases, with 17 bases between them. CDR3 sequence reads: CASSLGEVSGGTEAFF. The CDR3 bases are TGTGCCAGCAGCTTGGGCGAGGTCAGTGGGGGAACTGAAGCTTTCTTT. Looking up the rest from reference TRBV5-5 and TRBJ1-1 gives the full variable domain: DAGVTQSPTHLIKTRGQQVTLRCSPISGHKSVSWYQQVLGQGPQFIFQYYEKEERGRGNFPDRFSARQFPNYSSELNVNALLLGDSALYLCASSLGEVSGGTEAFFGQGTRLTVV.

In this sample, this clonotype turned up a few times. This chain connects TRBV29-1 to TRBJ1-2; D not resolved. V lost 6 bases and J lost 3, with 8 bases in between. Germline loops: CDR1 SQVTM, CDR2 ANQGSEA. The CDR3 has 11 amino acids. The CDR3 coding sequence is TGCAGCGTGCATCAGGACTATGGCTACACCTTC. Amino acid sequence: CSVHQDYGYTF. The full variable domain, with the rest looked up from reference TRBV29-1 and TRBJ1-2, is SAVISQKPSRDICQRGTSLTIQCQVDSQVTMMFWYRQQPGQSLTLIATANQGSEATYESGFVIDKFPISRPNLTFSTLTVSNMSPEDSSIYLCSVHQDYGYTFGSGTRLTVV.

This clonotype was detected only a few times. This chain joins TRBV5-1 and TRBJ1-1; no firm D call. V lost 3 bases and J 1 base, leaving 10 bases between the germline ends. CDR3 length: 14 amino acids. The V gene's germline CDR1 is SGHRS and CDR2 YFSETQ. The CDR3 is CASSSKWENTEAFF. The CDR3 DNA sequence: TGCGCCAGCAGCTCGAAGTGGGAGAACACTGAAGCTTTCTTT. Combining the CDR3 with reference TRBV5-1 and TRBJ1-1 gives the whole variable domain KAGVTQTPRYLIKTRGQQVTLSCSPISGHRSVSWYQQTPGQGLQFLFEYFSETQRNKGNFPGRFSGRQFSNSRSEMNVSTLELGDSALYLCASSSKWENTEAFFGQGTRLTVV.

This clonotype was detected a few times. This chain connects TRBV6-6 to TRBJ1-2; unclear D gene. V was pared by 9 bases and J by 6 bases, with 14 bases between. The CDR3 totals 12 residues. Germline V lookup: CDR1 MNHNY, CDR2 SVGAGI (reference sequence). CDR3 nucleotides: TGTGCCAGTTCCCCCGGAGGGAATGGCTACACCTTC. The encoded protein is CASSPGGNGYTF.

CDR3 sequence (DNA): TGTGCCAGCAGCCAAGGCAAGGGGCCCTACAATGAGCAGTTCTTC. Protein: CASSQGKGPYNEQFF. The J gene is TRBJ2-1, the V gene TRBV3-1, with D possibly TRBD1 on 5 matching bases. V gave up 1 base and J gave up 2 bases, with 9 bases separating them. The CDR3 has 15 amino acids. CDR1 and CDR2 (germline): LGHDT, YNNKEL (reference sequence).

This clonotype appeared a few times. The rearrangement uses TRBV12-3 or TRBV12-4 and TRBJ2-2; TRBD2 is a possible D gene (6 bases). The CDR3 consists of 15 residues. The V end lost 7 bases, the J end lost 0 bases, and 12 bases lay between the germline ends. CDR3 amino acids: CASTPGGANTGELFF. DNA for the CDR3: TGTGCCAGCACCCCCGGAGGGGCGAACACCGGGGAGCTGTTTTTT.

A few counts support this clonotype. This chain links TRBV6-2 or TRBV6-3 with TRBJ2-2; 8 bases map to TRBD2. Germline assignment: CDR1 MNHEY and CDR2 SVGEGT. The CDR3 has 16 residues. V trimming: 2 bases; J trimming: 4 bases; junction bases outside the gene matches: 6. CDR3 region: CASSYALTSVTGELFF. CDR3 coding DNA: TGTGCCAGCAGTTACGCCCTGACTAGCGTCACCGGGGAGCTGTTTTTT.

This clonotype was recorded a few times. The rearrangement joins TRBV7-2 to TRBJ1-1; D gene uncertain. Germline V CDR1 and CDR2: SGHTA, FQGNSA. V was trimmed by 5 bases and J by 5 bases, leaving 15 bases between them. The CDR3 spans 14 residues. CDR3 in amino acids: CASSHVGSWTEAFF. The CDR3 region has the DNA TGTGCCAGCAGCCACGTAGGGTCTTGGACTGAAGCTTTCTTT.

This clonotype came up a few times. The CDR3 nucleotides are TGTGCCTGGAACCAAGCCGGGACAGGGGGCTACGAGCAGTACTTC. This translates into CAWNQAGTGGYEQYF. The chain couples TRBV30 to TRBJ2-7, with TRBD1 matching 11 bases. CDR1 and CDR2 (germline): GTSNPN, SVGIG (reference sequence). The V and J ends lost 4 bases and 3 bases, in that order; junction bases with no gene match: 8. This CDR3 has 15 amino acids.

The chain employs TRBV7-9 and TRBJ2-3, with D perhaps given as TRBD1 or TRBD2 (6 bases each). Looked up from germline, CDR1 is SEHNR and CDR2 is FQNEAQ (reference sequence). The CDR3 loop spans 15 amino acids. With 5 bases removed from V and 4 bases from J, the gap between germline ends came to 16 bases. The CDR3 protein is CASSLVSGASDTQYF. CDR3 nucleotide sequence: TGTGCCAGCAGCCTTGTATCGGGGGCCTCAGATACGCAGTATTTT.

V and J are TRBV6-1 and TRBJ1-4, with D perhaps matching TRBD1 (6 bases). The CDR3 covers 15 residues. V lost 3 bases and J lost 0, with 8 bases in between. The V gene's germline CDR1 is MNHNS and CDR2 SASEGT. CDR3 bases: TGTGCCAGCAGTGACGGACAGACAACTAATGAAAAACTGTTTTTT. Translating it yields CASSDGQTTNEKLFF.

The chain has TRBV7-2 and TRBJ1-4; 11 bases line up with TRBD1. The germline CDR1 and CDR2 sequences are SGHTA and FQGNSA. The length of the CDR3 is 16 residues. V was pared by 3 bases and J by 3 bases, with 3 bases of the junction left unmatched. The CDR3 nucleotides read TGTGCCAGCAGCTTCGGGACAGGGGGTCCTAATGAAAAACTGTTTTTT. It encodes CASSFGTGGPNEKLFF.

The sample holds many counts of this clonotype. The rearrangement uses TRBV5-6 and TRBJ2-1, with D hard to call. Germline-derived CDR1 and CDR2 are SGHDT and YYEEEE. The CDR3 totals 13 residues. Trimming cost V 1 base and J 5 bases, with 7 bases left between them. The CDR3 nucleotides are TGTGCCAGCAGCTTGTGGTCACACAATGAGCAGTTCTTC. The encoded protein is CASSLWSHNEQFF. Together with reference TRBV5-6 and TRBJ2-1, the CDR3 gives the full variable domain: DAGVTQSPTHLIKTRGQQVTLRCSPKSGHDTVSWYQQALGQGPQFIFQYYEEEERQRGNFPDRFSGHQFPNYSSELNVNALLLGDSALYLCASSLWSHNEQFFGPGTRLTVL.

A few counts support this clonotype. This chain connects TRBV12-3 or TRBV12-4 to TRBJ2-5, with TRBD2 identical over 14 bases. Unmatched junction bases numbered 25, after V lost 3 bases and J lost 4 bases. The length of the CDR3 is 23 residues. CDR3 sequence: CASSLRAFNIVGTSGSVGETQYF. In DNA form, the CDR3 reads TGTGCCAGCAGTTTGCGGGCCTTTAACATTGTGGGGACTAGCGGGAGTGTTGGAGAGACCCAGTACTTC.

In DNA form, the CDR3 reads TGCGCCAGCAGCGATCGACAGGGGCCCTACGAGCAGTACTTC. This translates into CASSDRQGPYEQYF. The chain employs TRBV4-1 and TRBJ2-7, with 8 nucleotides matching TRBD1. The junction had 5 bases not matched to a gene; V was cut back by 5 bases and J by 2 bases. The CDR3 covers 14 residues. Germline lookup yields CDR1 MGHRA and CDR2 YSYEKL.

This clonotype was seen repeatedly, ten times or more. This chain uses TRBV5-7 with TRBJ2-5, with TRBD2 matching over 15 bases. TRBV5-7 is treated as an ORF (open reading frame) with a function not yet certain. This CDR3 is built from 17 residues. With V trimmed by 4 bases and J by 3 bases, 7 bases remained unmatched. In DNA form, the CDR3 reads TGTGCCAGCAGCCTCGGACTAGCGGGGGGGCGAGAAGAGACCCAGTACTTC. This encodes CASSLGLAGGREETQYF.

The chain's CDR3 is CASSLLRRNYGYTF. As DNA, the CDR3 is TGCGCCAGCAGCCTATTGAGGCGGAACTATGGCTACACCTTC. V and J are TRBV4-1 and TRBJ1-2; no clear D. The length of the CDR3 is 14 residues. Looked up from germline, CDR1 is MGHRA and CDR2 is YSYEKL. The V end lost 4 bases, the J end lost 2 bases, and 11 bases lay between the germline ends.

This clonotype was seen only a few times. The chain joins TRBV10-2 to TRBJ2-7, with D possibly matching TRBD1 (5 bases). This CDR3 is built from 13 residues. Germline CDR1 and CDR2: WSHSY and SAAADI. V lost 6 bases and J 4 bases, leaving 13 bases between the germline ends. CDR3 nucleotide sequence: TGCGCCAGCAGACAGACAGTCGCTTACGAGCAGTACTTC. Residues: CASRQTVAYEQYF.

This clonotype was observed a few times. This chain links TRBV30 with TRBJ2-1; 9 positions match TRBD1. The germline V gene has CDR1 GTSNPN and CDR2 SVGIG (reference sequence). CDR3 length: 14 amino acids. V gave up 2 bases and J gave up 10 bases; unmatched junction bases: 9. The CDR3 nucleotides read TGTGCCTGGAGTCCCGGGACAGGGAATCAGGAGCAGTTCTTC. It encodes CAWSPGTGNQEQFF.

CDR3 residues: CASSLGRDRDYGYTF. DNA of the CDR3: TGTGCCAGCAGTTTAGGCCGTGACAGAGACTATGGCTACACCTTC. The chain has TRBV12-3 or TRBV12-4 and TRBJ1-2; a weak D match, TRBD1 (5 bases). CDR3 length: 15 amino acids. Trimming left V 1 base short and J 3 bases short, with 12 bases between.

This clonotype was detected only a few times. This chain joins TRBV25-1 and TRBJ2-5, with D possibly TRBD2 on 5 matching bases. Germline V lookup: CDR1 MGHDK, CDR2 SYGVNS. V lost 4 bases to trimming and J lost 7 bases, with 7 bases between them. The CDR3 is made up of 11 amino acids. CDR3: CASSAGWTQYF. The CDR3 region has the DNA TGTGCCAGCAGTGCGGGGTGGACCCAGTACTTC.

The chain recombines TRBV18 with TRBJ2-1, with 8 bases lining up with TRBD1. The CDR3 length is 15 residues. Looked up from germline, CDR1 is KGHSH and CDR2 is LQKENI. Trimming cost V 2 bases and J 6 bases; bases outside gene matches: 6. The CDR3 nucleotides read TGTGCCAGCTCACCAACCGGGACAGGCCCCAATGAGCAGTTCTTC. Translated, it gives CASSPTGTGPNEQFF.

The chain carries TRBV20-1 and TRBJ1-1; D gene ambiguous. Trimming took off 1 base at V and 4 bases at J, with 13 bases between the two ends. The CDR3 is made up of 14 amino acids. Germline assignment: CDR1 DFQATT and CDR2 SNEGSKA (reference sequence). CDR3 loop: CSARGPSGGTEAFF. CDR3 DNA sequence: TGCAGTGCTAGAGGTCCCTCGGGAGGCACTGAAGCTTTCTTT.

This clonotype was observed a few times. The chain carries TRBV4-1 and TRBJ1-3; perhaps TRBD1 as D (6 bases). The length of the CDR3 is 15 residues. Germline V CDR1 and CDR2: MGHRA, YSYEKL. Trimming removed 5 bases from V and 4 bases from J, with 15 bases in between. The CDR3 reads CASSDPWGPGNTIYF. For the CDR3, the DNA is TGCGCCAGCAGCGATCCGTGGGGGCCGGGAAACACCATATATTTT.

This clonotype was seen repeatedly, ten times or more. The rearrangement uses TRBV3-1 and TRBJ2-7; the D is unclear. This CDR3 region has 14 residues. Germline-derived CDR1 and CDR2 are LGHDT and YNNKEL (reference sequence). The V end was cut by 2 bases, the J end by 4 bases, with 12 bases between. In DNA form, the CDR3 reads TGTGCCAGCAGCCAACGGGCCGCGAGTTACGAGCAGTACTTC. As protein: CASSQRAASYEQYF.

Only a few counts were recorded for this clonotype. The chain joins TRBV29-1 to TRBJ2-7; 9 positions agree with TRBD2. Germline V gene data show CDR1 as SQVTM and CDR2 as ANQGSEA. The ends lost 1 base at V and 7 bases at J; junction bases unmatched: 11. The CDR3 is 15 residues long. The CDR3 loop is CSVEGVGGRGLEQYF. The CDR3 coding sequence is TGCAGCGTTGAAGGTGTGGGCGGGAGGGGCCTGGAGCAGTACTTC.

The gene calls are TRBV7-2 and TRBJ2-3; maybe TRBD2 (6 bases). Trimming removed 5 bases from V and 5 bases from J, with 14 bases in between. Germline assignment: CDR1 SGHTA and CDR2 FQGNSA. The CDR3 sequence is 14 residues long. CDR3: CASSPWTNVDTQYF. In DNA form, the CDR3 reads TGTGCCAGCAGCCCGTGGACTAACGTAGATACGCAGTATTTT.

This clonotype was seen more than once but under ten times. V and J are TRBV6-1 and TRBJ1-6; D is uncertain. CDR3 length: 16 amino acids. From germline, CDR1 is MNHNS and CDR2 SASEGT. V was shortened by 7 bases and J by 6 bases, with 19 bases between the two germline ends. CDR3 sequence reads: CASTRGMASGNSPLHF. The CDR3 region has the DNA TGTGCCAGCACCCGAGGGATGGCTTCGGGTAATTCACCCCTCCACTTT.

The table lists this clonotype with a count of one. The J gene is TRBJ2-1, the V gene TRBV6-1, with D maybe TRBD2 (6 bases). CDR3 length equals 15 residues. Germline values: CDR1 MNHNS, CDR2 SASEGT. Trimming shortened V by 1 base and J by 8 bases, and 15 bases separated the two germline ends. The DNA for the CDR3 is TGTGCCAGCAGTGAAGTGGGGACTCTAAGCGATGAGCAGTTCTTC. Encoded protein: CASSEVGTLSDEQFF.

The chain employs TRBV5-1 and TRBJ2-1; D unresolved. Germline values: CDR1 SGHRS, CDR2 YFSETQ. V dropped 5 bases and J dropped 7 bases, with 16 bases sitting between them. The CDR3 runs 14 residues. The chain's CDR3 is CASRWSNGGNEQFF. The CDR3, as DNA: TGCGCCAGCAGGTGGTCCAACGGTGGGAATGAGCAGTTCTTC. The full variable domain, with the rest looked up from reference TRBV5-1 and TRBJ2-1, is KAGVTQTPRYLIKTRGQQVTLSCSPISGHRSVSWYQQTPGQGLQFLFEYFSETQRNKGNFPGRFSGRQFSNSRSEMNVSTLELGDSALYLCASRWSNGGNEQFFGPGTRLTVL.